The entry below gives a single T cell receptor beta chain sequence along with its context. The data stem from a study of blood T cell repertoires in COVID-19. Profiling relied on immunoSEQ multiplex PCR, and the TCRdb table lists in-frame clones only, not all of them. Among around 190,000 clones listed, 88% were seen once. Sequenced material: peripheral blood. The source of this sequence is a man in his fifties with COVID-19, enrolled during active disease.

DNA for the CDR3: TGTGCCAGCCGTATTTCGGGACAGGGGCATCGGTATAATCAGCCCCAGCATTTT. The encoded protein is CASRISGQGHRYNQPQHF. The chain is built from TRBV19 and TRBJ1-5; 10 bases line up with TRBD1. J was trimmed by 4 bases and V by 9 bases; bases with no gene match: 18. The CDR3 is 18 residues long. Germline loops: CDR1 LNHDA, CDR2 SQIVND (reference sequence).